This T cell receptor beta chain was observed in a study of CD8 T cells in ankylosing spondylitis. Broader study findings: Characteristic of ankylosing spondylitis blood, it appeared, was a TCR beta motif comprising 7 to 9 highly homologous variants.

One entry per CDR3 protein results from TCRdb running MiXCR on the 5' RACE reads. The data show 500,000 to 650,000 distinct CDR3 sequences, roughly 5% seen once. The V and J ends lost 6 bases and 1 base respectively, with 12 bases between them. CDR3 length: 13 amino acids. CDR1 and CDR2 from the germline V gene are DFQATT and SNEGSKA (reference sequence). The sample holds a few counts of this clonotype. The target antigen is unknown. The source of this sequence is a male donor with ankylosing spondylitis. Sequenced material: blood, either unsorted or a sorted T cell fraction (not recorded which). The chain recombines TRBV20-1 with TRBJ1-2; D remains unclear. The DNA of the CDR3 is TGCAGTGCCCAAAAGGAGCATAACTATGGCTACACCTTC. Translation: CSAQKEHNYGYTF.